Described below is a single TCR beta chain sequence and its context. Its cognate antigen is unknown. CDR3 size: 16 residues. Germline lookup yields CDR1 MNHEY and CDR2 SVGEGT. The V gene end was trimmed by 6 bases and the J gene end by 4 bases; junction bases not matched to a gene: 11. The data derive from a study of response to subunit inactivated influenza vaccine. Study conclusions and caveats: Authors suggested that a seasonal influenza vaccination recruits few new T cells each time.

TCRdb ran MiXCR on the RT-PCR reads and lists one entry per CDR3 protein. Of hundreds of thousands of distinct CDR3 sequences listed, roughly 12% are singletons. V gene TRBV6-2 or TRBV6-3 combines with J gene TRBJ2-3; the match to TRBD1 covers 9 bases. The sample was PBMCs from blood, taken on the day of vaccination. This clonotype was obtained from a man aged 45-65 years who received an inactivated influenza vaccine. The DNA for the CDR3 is TGTGCCAGCAGGACCGGGACAGGGAGTCGCTCAGATACGCAGTATTTT. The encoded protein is CASRTGTGSRSDTQYF.